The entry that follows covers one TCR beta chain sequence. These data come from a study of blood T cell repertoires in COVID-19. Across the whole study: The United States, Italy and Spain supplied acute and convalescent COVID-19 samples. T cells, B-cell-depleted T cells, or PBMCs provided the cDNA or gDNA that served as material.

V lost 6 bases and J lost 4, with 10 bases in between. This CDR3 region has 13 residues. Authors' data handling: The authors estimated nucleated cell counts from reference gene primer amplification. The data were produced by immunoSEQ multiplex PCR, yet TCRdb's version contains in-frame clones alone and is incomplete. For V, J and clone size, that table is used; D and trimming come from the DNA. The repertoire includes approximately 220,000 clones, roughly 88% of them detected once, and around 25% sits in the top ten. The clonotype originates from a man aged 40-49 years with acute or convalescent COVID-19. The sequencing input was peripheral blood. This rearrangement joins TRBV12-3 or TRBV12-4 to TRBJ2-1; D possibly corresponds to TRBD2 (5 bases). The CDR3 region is CASRPGYYNEQFF. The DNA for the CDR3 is TGTGCCAGCAGACCGGGATATTACAATGAGCAGTTCTTC.